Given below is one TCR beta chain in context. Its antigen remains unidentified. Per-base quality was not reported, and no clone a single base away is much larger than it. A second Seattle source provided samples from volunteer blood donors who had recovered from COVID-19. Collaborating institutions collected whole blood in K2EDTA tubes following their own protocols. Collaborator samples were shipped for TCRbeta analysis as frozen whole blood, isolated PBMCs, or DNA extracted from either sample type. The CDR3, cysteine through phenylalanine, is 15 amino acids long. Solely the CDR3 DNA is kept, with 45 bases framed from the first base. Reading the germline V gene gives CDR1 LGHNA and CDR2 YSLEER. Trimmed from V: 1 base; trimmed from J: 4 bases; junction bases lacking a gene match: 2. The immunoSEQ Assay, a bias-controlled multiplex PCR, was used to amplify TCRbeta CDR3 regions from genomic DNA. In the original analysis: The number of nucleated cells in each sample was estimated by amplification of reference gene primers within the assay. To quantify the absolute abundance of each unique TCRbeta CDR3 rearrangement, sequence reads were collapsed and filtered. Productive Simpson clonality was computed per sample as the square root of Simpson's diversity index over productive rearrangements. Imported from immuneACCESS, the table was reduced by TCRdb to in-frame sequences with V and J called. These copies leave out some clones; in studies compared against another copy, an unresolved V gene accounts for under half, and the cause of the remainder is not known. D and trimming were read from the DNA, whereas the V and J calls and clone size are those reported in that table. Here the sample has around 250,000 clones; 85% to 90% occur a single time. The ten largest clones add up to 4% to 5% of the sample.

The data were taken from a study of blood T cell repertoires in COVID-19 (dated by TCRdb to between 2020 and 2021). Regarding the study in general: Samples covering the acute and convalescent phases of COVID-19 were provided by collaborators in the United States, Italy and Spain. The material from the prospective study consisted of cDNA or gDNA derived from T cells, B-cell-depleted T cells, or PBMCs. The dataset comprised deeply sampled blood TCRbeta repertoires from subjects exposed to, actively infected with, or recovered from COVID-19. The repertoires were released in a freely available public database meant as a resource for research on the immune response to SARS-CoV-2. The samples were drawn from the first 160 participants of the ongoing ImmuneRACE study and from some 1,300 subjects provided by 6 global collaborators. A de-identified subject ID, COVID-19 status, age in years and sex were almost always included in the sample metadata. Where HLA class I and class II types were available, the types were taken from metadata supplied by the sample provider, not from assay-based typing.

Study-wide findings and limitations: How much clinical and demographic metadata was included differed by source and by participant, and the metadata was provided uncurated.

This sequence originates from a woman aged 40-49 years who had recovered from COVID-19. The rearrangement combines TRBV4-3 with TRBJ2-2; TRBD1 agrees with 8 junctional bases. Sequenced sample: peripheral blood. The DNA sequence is TGCGCCAGCAGCCAAGCAGGGGGCTTCACCGGGGAGCTGTTTTTT. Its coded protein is CASSQAGGFTGELFF.